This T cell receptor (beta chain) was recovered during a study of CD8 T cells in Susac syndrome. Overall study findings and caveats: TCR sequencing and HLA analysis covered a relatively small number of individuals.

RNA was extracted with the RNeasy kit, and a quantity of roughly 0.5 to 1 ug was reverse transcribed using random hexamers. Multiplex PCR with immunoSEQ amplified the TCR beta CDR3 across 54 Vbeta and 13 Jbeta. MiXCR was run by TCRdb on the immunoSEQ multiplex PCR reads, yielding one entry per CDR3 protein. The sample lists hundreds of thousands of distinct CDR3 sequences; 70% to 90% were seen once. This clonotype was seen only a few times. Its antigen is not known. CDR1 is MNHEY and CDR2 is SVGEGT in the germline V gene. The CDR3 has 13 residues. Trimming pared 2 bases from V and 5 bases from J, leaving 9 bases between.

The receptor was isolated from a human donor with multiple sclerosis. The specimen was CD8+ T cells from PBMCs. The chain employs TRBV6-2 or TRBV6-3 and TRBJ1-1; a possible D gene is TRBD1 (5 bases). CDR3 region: CASSYARGTEAFF. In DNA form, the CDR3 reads TGTGCCAGCAGTTACGCTCGGGGGACTGAAGCTTTCTTT.